These T cell receptor beta chains were read from a single sample in a study of graft-versus-host responses after intestinal transplantation. TCRdb's copy holds only in-frame clones and misses some; the assay was immunoSEQ multiplex PCR. The table includes about 69,000 clones, more than 90% detected once. The sample was bone marrow, taken approximately 100 weeks after intestinal transplantation. The receptors come from a human patient who received an intestinal transplant, so some T cells may come from the graft donor. The conserved cysteine and the conserved F or W are not part of the CDR3 here. Each record gives: CDR3 protein, D gene, CDR3 length, V gene. A D gene is named only where the DNA matches it firmly.

CDR3aa: SGRTGPHEQY
d_gene: -
len: 10
v_gene: TRBV29-1

CDR3aa: ASKNAAGVNEKLF
d_gene: -
len: 13
v_gene: TRBV6-5

CDR3aa: ASSYSRHNQPQH
d_gene: -
len: 12
v_gene: TRBV6-5

CDR3aa: ASSNGQGGAFGGYT
d_gene: TRBD1
len: 14
v_gene: TRBV13

CDR3aa: ASSYANNSPLH
d_gene: -
len: 11
v_gene: TRBV6-5

CDR3aa: ASSQGVRHEQY
d_gene: -
len: 11
v_gene: TRBV7-9

CDR3aa: ASSLTLSQPQH
d_gene: -
len: 11
v_gene: TRBV7-3

CDR3aa: ASSLGDNLNTEAF
d_gene: -
len: 13
v_gene: TRBV5-6

CDR3aa: ASSFQFQGAYEQY
d_gene: TRBD1
len: 13
v_gene: TRBV5-1

CDR3aa: ASSYRSSYEQY
d_gene: -
len: 11
v_gene: TRBV6-5

CDR3aa: ASNPRGESTEAF
d_gene: -
len: 12
v_gene: TRBV5-1

CDR3aa: ASGTTNTGELF
d_gene: -
len: 11
v_gene: TRBV6-1

CDR3aa: ASSSGTSAWLYEQY
d_gene: TRBD2
len: 14
v_gene: TRBV10-2

CDR3aa: ASSSTGNTEAF
d_gene: -
len: 11
v_gene: TRBV11-2

CDR3aa: ASSLVRTGNQPQH
d_gene: -
len: 13
v_gene: TRBV7-9

CDR3aa: ASSVFPDENYEQY
d_gene: -
len: 13
v_gene: TRBV9

CDR3aa: ASSPHSGVYEQY
d_gene: -
len: 12
v_gene: TRBV4-1

CDR3aa: ASSPHVGEMIEQY
d_gene: -
len: 13
v_gene: TRBV4-1

CDR3aa: ASSKDPHQSYEQY
d_gene: -
len: 13
v_gene: TRBV7-2

CDR3aa: ASSLGSTEAF
d_gene: -
len: 10
v_gene: TRBV5-6

CDR3aa: ASAIRDLDWLKGYT
d_gene: -
len: 14
v_gene: TRBV27

CDR3aa: ASGRPQGRETQY
d_gene: -
len: 12
v_gene: TRBV11-2

CDR3aa: ASTSPTDTGELF
d_gene: -
len: 12
v_gene: TRBV6-5

CDR3aa: AWSVLAASTDTQY
d_gene: TRBD2
len: 13
v_gene: TRBV30

CDR3aa: ASSSGRQGNEQY
d_gene: TRBD1
len: 12
v_gene: TRBV7-2

CDR3aa: ASSQDTGTYEQY
d_gene: -
len: 12
v_gene: TRBV5-4

CDR3aa: ASSASGGTYNEQF
d_gene: TRBD2
len: 13
v_gene: TRBV6-4

CDR3aa: SVVGLAITYEQY
d_gene: TRBD2
len: 12
v_gene: TRBV29-1

CDR3aa: ASSENTEAF
d_gene: -
len: 9
v_gene: TRBV6-5

CDR3aa: SVGGLASYEQY
d_gene: TRBD2
len: 11
v_gene: TRBV29-1

CDR3aa: ASSLIERRERNEQY
d_gene: TRBD2
len: 14
v_gene: TRBV5-1

CDR3aa: ASSEALPARTHSGNTIY
d_gene: -
len: 17
v_gene: TRBV6-1

CDR3aa: ASSQGRNQPQH
d_gene: -
len: 11
v_gene: TRBV6-6

CDR3aa: AISGGAGLAGINEQF
d_gene: TRBD2
len: 15
v_gene: TRBV10-3

CDR3aa: ASSLSGTTSYEQY
d_gene: TRBD2
len: 13
v_gene: TRBV2

CDR3aa: AISESVTLGNSPLH
d_gene: -
len: 14
v_gene: TRBV10-3

CDR3aa: ASSPRVAGGGETQY
d_gene: TRBD2
len: 14
v_gene: TRBV5-4

CDR3aa: ASSRPDRGFDQY
d_gene: TRBD1
len: 12
v_gene: TRBV4-1

CDR3aa: ASSLWGQGNTEAF
d_gene: TRBD1
len: 13
v_gene: TRBV27

CDR3aa: ASSLGWEVNTEAF
d_gene: -
len: 13
v_gene: TRBV11-1

CDR3aa: ASRLVSGGPFDYKQF
d_gene: TRBD2
len: 15
v_gene: TRBV5-1

CDR3aa: ASSDLTSEYTDTQY
d_gene: TRBD2
len: 14
v_gene: TRBV10-1

CDR3aa: ASSAAGVQPQH
d_gene: -
len: 11
v_gene: TRBV6-6